The sequence of this T cell receptor (beta chain) was determined in a study of regulatory T cells in long-lasting Graves disease. Library construction for TCR beta used iRepertoire HTBI primers and Arm-PCR of CDR3 regions. TCRdb ran MiXCR on the multiplex PCR reads and lists one entry per CDR3 protein. The data show roughly 420,000 distinct CDR3 sequences, with roughly a sixth seen just once and about a fifth held by the top ten. Time point specified: newly diagnosed GD, antithyroid drugs for less than 3 months. Scientists built the TCR library using RNA that was extracted from PBMCs. This clonotype was observed at least ten times. The germline V gene encodes CDR1 SGHDT and CDR2 YYEEEE. The trim removed 5 bases at V and 2 bases at J, leaving 9 bases unmatched. The CDR3 extends over 15 amino acids.

The V and J genes are TRBV5-6 and TRBJ1-1, with 7 bases that match TRBD1. This clonotype was obtained from a female donor with Graves disease. The material sequenced was peripheral blood mononuclear cells (PBMCs), taken at new diagnosis, from a patient treated with antithyroid drugs. The CDR3: CASRLATGSNTEAFF. The CDR3 DNA reads TGTGCCAGCAGACTGGCGACAGGGTCCAACACTGAAGCTTTCTTT.